The 15 T cell receptor beta chains below come from one sample, sequenced in a study of blood T cell repertoires in COVID-19. Measured with immunoSEQ multiplex PCR; TCRdb has only the in-frame clones, and not every one. The sample yields around 130,000 clones, 84% seen once. Sample: peripheral blood. These receptors were taken from a woman aged 30 to 39 who had recovered from COVID-19.

The chain is built from TRBV19 and TRBJ1-1; D may be TRBD1 (5 bases). V lost 3 bases and J 0 bases, leaving 14 bases between the germline ends. Germline CDR1 LNHDA, CDR2 SQIVND (reference sequence). The CDR3 is made up of 16 amino acids. CDR3 protein: CASSIGWGVLNTEAFF. CDR3 in DNA: TGTGCCAGTAGTATTGGCTGGGGGGTCCTGAACACTGAAGCTTTCTTT.

This clone was seen once. The chain joins TRBV6-5 to TRBJ1-1; possibly TRBD1 for D (6 bases). The CDR3 is 14 amino acids. Trimming cost V 2 bases and J 0 bases, with 7 bases left between them. Germline V gene sequence: CDR1 MNHEY, CDR2 SVGAGI. Written as DNA, the CDR3 is TGTGCCAGCAGTTACGACAGGTTGAACACTGAAGCTTTCTTT. Residues: CASSYDRLNTEAFF.

The chain joins TRBV6-5 to TRBJ2-2; D remains ambiguous. The CDR3 is 13 residues long. V was cut by 4 bases and J by 9 bases, with 12 bases left in between. Per germline, CDR1 MNHEY and CDR2 SVGAGI. CDR3 loop: CASSSSQFWELFF. For the CDR3, the DNA is TGTGCCAGCAGTTCTTCTCAGTTCTGGGAGCTGTTTTTT.

This sequence joins TRBV9 and TRBJ2-3; 13 bases agree with TRBD2. This CDR3 region has 14 residues. Losses at the gene ends were 4 bases for V and 4 bases for J; bases not matched to a gene: 0. Germline CDR1 is SGDLS and CDR2 is YYNGEE. The CDR3 here is CASSTSGGADTQYF. For the CDR3, the DNA is TGTGCCAGCAGCACTAGCGGGGGGGCAGATACGCAGTATTTT.

This chain uses TRBV29-1 with TRBJ1-1; a possible D gene is TRBD1 (6 bases). The CDR3 length is 11 residues. Germline V gives CDR1 SQVTM, CDR2 ANQGSEA. Between the trimmed V and J ends, which lost 5 bases and 5 bases, there was a span of 9 bases. CDR3 nucleotide sequence: TGCAGCGTTCGCCAGGGGACTGAAGCTTTCTTT. Its translation is CSVRQGTEAFF.

CDR3 DNA: TGCAGCGGGGGGAGGCTTGGACAGGGTTCTGGAAACACCATATATTTT. It is translated as CSGGRLGQGSGNTIYF. This chain uses TRBV29-1 with TRBJ1-3; TRBD1 matches 8 bases. This CDR3 has 16 residues. Germline V gives CDR1 SQVTM, CDR2 ANQGSEA. V shed 7 bases, J shed 1 base, and the junction held 12 bases outside the gene matches.

The genes are TRBV27 and TRBJ1-3; a possible D gene is TRBD1 (5 bases). Germline-derived CDR1 and CDR2 are MNHEY and SMNVEV (reference sequence). Between the trimmed V and J ends, which lost 4 bases and 3 bases, there was a span of 13 bases. The CDR3 is 15 residues long. The CDR3 here is CASSSGRVGGNTIYF. The CDR3 nucleotides are TGTGCCAGCAGTTCAGGCAGGGTGGGTGGAAACACCATATATTTT.

Turning to this clone: The junction departs from the called germline gene at one end, perhaps through a read error. The genes are TRBV3-1 (or the pseudogene TRBV3-2) and TRBJ2-1, with a weak D call TRBD2 (6 bases). CDR3 length: 14 residues. CDR1 and CDR2 from the germline V gene are LGHDT and YNNKEL (reference sequence). CDR3 sequence (DNA): TGTGCCAGCAGCCGGAGGGATCAGAGGAATGATCAGTTCTTC. Translating it yields CASSRRDQRNDQFF.

V and J are TRBV14 and TRBJ2-1; 9 positions match TRBD2. The V gene's germline CDR1 is SGHDN and CDR2 FVKESK. The V gene end was trimmed by 3 bases and the J gene end by 4 bases; junction bases not matched to a gene: 4. There are 15 residues in the CDR3. The CDR3 DNA reads as TGTGCCAGCAGCCATAACCTAGCGGGGTACAATGAGCAGTTCTTC. It translates to CASSHNLAGYNEQFF. The variable domain in full, with the rest retrieved from reference TRBV14 and TRBJ2-1, is EAGVTQFPSHSVIEKGQTVTLRCDPISGHDNLYWYRRVMGKEIKFLLHFVKESKQDESGMPNNRFLAERTGGTYSTLKVQPAELEDSGVYFCASSHNLAGYNEQFFGPGTRLTVL.

The rearrangement uses TRBV7-2 and TRBJ2-3; 12 positions match TRBD2. V gave up 2 bases and J gave up 4 bases; unmatched junction bases: 4. The length of the CDR3 is 16 residues. Germline V gene sequence: CDR1 SGHTA, CDR2 FQGNSA. CDR3 in DNA: TGTGCCAGCAGCTTACTAGCGGGAGGGGTTGCAGATACGCAGTATTTT. Its translation is CASSLLAGGVADTQYF.

This clone was seen only once. The genes are TRBV18 and TRBJ1-4; D unclear. The V end was cut by 5 bases, the J end by 8 bases, with 9 bases between. The CDR3 loop spans 12 amino acids. Germline values: CDR1 KGHSH, CDR2 LQKENI. DNA of the CDR3: TGTGCCAGCTCAGACCAGAGGGAAAAACTGTTTTTT. Protein: CASSDQREKLFF.

This clone has only one observation. This chain uses TRBV29-1 with TRBJ2-5, with D perhaps TRBD1 (7 bases). Germline CDR1 SQVTM, CDR2 ANQGSEA. The CDR3 loop spans 13 amino acids. Trimming took off 5 bases at V and 4 bases at J, with 14 bases between the two ends. The CDR3 loop is CSVRRDSGETQYF. CDR3 coding DNA: TGCAGCGTTAGGCGGGACAGCGGAGAGACCCAGTACTTC.

The CDR3 region has the DNA TGTGCCACCAGCAGTCACAGGGTTGCAGGCTATGGCTACACCTTC. As protein: CATSSHRVAGYGYTF. The rearrangement uses TRBV15 and TRBJ1-2; a possible D gene is TRBD1 (6 bases). Germline V CDR1 and CDR2: LNHNV, YYDKDF (reference sequence). The CDR3 length is 15 residues. V shed 3 bases and J shed 4 bases, with 15 bases lying between them.

The V and J genes are TRBV6-5 and TRBJ2-7; TRBD2 agrees at 11 bases. The V gene end was trimmed by 0 bases and the J gene end by 3 bases; junction bases not matched to a gene: 4. The CDR3 contains 16 residues. Germline CDR1 reads MNHEY; CDR2 reads SVGAGI. The CDR3 reads CASSYSGTSGDYEQYF. In DNA, the CDR3 is TGTGCCAGCAGTTACTCAGGGACTAGCGGTGACTACGAGCAGTACTTC.

The V gene is TRBV2, the J gene TRBJ1-4; the D is unclear. Germline loops: CDR1 SNHLY, CDR2 FYNNEI. This CDR3 region has 16 residues. The V and J ends lost 7 bases and 0 bases respectively, with 15 bases between them. This chain's CDR3 is CASMGSWGATNEKLFF. As DNA, the CDR3 is TGTGCCAGCATGGGGAGTTGGGGTGCAACTAATGAAAAACTGTTTTTT.